This T cell receptor beta chain was sequenced for a study of T cell repertoires in cytomegalovirus infection. Overall study context: Based on public TCR beta signatures, there were indications of CMV infection and of a matching HLA type.

About this clonotype: What it recognizes is unknown.

TCRdb analysed the reads with MiXCR anew, one entry per CDR3 protein. The table shows approximately 500,000 distinct CDR3 sequences, with around 11% occurring only once. Broader study findings: Cumulative public TCR beta family frequency identified CMV carriers with the relevant HLA. HLA-C-restricted CMV-specific TCR beta clonotypes prevailed in the ex vivo response.

Material: PBMCs. The source of this sequence is a human donor in good health (CMV status not recorded). Some clones in this sample may be carry-over from other donors' samples.

The DNA of the CDR3 is TGTGCCAGCAGCCGACTCGGGAGGAGCTCCTACGAGCAGTACTTC. It encodes CASSRLGRSSYEQYF. This chain joins TRBV14 and TRBJ2-7; TRBD2 matches at 7 bases. The V gene's germline CDR1 is SGHDN and CDR2 FVKESK. The CDR3 totals 15 residues. J lost 0 bases, V lost 4 bases, and 6 bases had no gene match.